This T cell receptor beta chain is drawn from a study of T cell clonality in common variable immunodeficiency. The table lists this clone with many counts. The CDR3 end is not reached by the read, which stops 3 residues before it; the germline J gene fills it in. CDR1 SEHNR and CDR2 FQNEAQ come from the germline V gene (reference sequence). After removal of 3 bases from V and 5 bases from J, the junction contained 8 bases not matched to a gene. The CDR3 length is 15 residues. Generated by immunoSEQ multiplex PCR, the TCRdb table keeps only in-frame clones and is missing some. In total the sample includes tens of thousands of clones, none of them seen once.

V usage is TRBV7-9 and J usage is TRBJ2-5; 8 bases map to TRBD2. Sequencing was carried out using peripheral blood mononuclear cells. The receptor comes from a person aged 18 to 75 in good health. The DNA read from the CDR3 is TGTGCCAGCAGCTTGACCTCCGGGACTAGGGAGACC. This encodes CASSLTSGTRET. The CDR3 in full is CASSLTSGTRETQYF. The whole variable domain, filled in from reference TRBV7-9 and TRBJ2-5, reads DTGVSQNPRHKITKRGQNVTFRCDPISEHNRLYWYRQTLGQGPEFLTYFQNEAQLEKSRLLSDRFSAERPKGSFSTLEIQRTEQGDSAMYLCASSLTSGTRETQYFGPGTRLLVL.